One sample yielded the 18 T cell receptor beta chains listed below, sequenced in a study of cytomegalovirus exposure and HLA in healthy donors. Amplification used 60 Vbeta primers and 13 Jbeta primers. TCRdb keeps only in-frame clones here, not all; method: immunoSEQ multiplex PCR. The repertoire holds around 150,000 clones, with around three quarters as singletons. Sequences were obtained from PBMCs. These receptors came from a man aged 40-49 years in good health and CMV-seronegative.

The chain carries TRBV5-1 and TRBJ1-2, with TRBD1 identical over 7 bases. V gave up 4 bases and J gave up 4 bases; unmatched junction bases: 10. CDR3 size: 15 residues. CDR1 and CDR2 (germline): SGHRS, YFSETQ. The CDR3 sequence is CASSHPQQGSYGYTF. In DNA form, the CDR3 reads TGCGCCAGCAGCCATCCCCAACAGGGGTCCTATGGCTACACCTTC.

V usage is TRBV5-4 and J usage is TRBJ1-2; possible D gene TRBD1, 6 bases. V dropped 0 bases and J dropped 8 bases, with 11 bases sitting between them. The CDR3 is 13 amino acids. The V gene's germline CDR1 is SGHNT and CDR2 YYREEE (reference sequence). In DNA, the CDR3 is TGTGCCAGCAGCTTGGAGAGACAGGAAGGCTACACCTTC. It is translated as CASSLERQEGYTF.

The V call is TRBV5-4, the J call TRBJ2-3, with D perhaps matching TRBD2 (5 bases). CDR1 is SGHNT and CDR2 is YYREEE in the germline V gene (reference sequence). The CDR3 is 16 amino acids. V lost 5 bases, J lost 1 base, and 17 bases lay in between. The chain's CDR3 is CASSKPTGLGTDTQYF. The DNA for the CDR3 is TGTGCCAGCAGTAAACCCACTGGACTGGGCACAGATACGCAGTATTTT. Using reference TRBV5-4 and TRBJ2-3 for the parts outside the CDR3, the full variable domain is ETGVTQSPTHLIKTRGQQVTLRCSSQSGHNTVSWYQQALGQGPQFIFQYYREEENGRGNFPPRFSGLQFPNYSSELNVNALELDDSALYLCASSKPTGLGTDTQYFGPGTRLTVL.

This clone was seen once. This chain links TRBV5-1 with TRBJ2-5, with 7 bases aligning to TRBD2. The CDR3 sequence is 15 residues long. The ends lost 3 bases at V and 1 base at J; junction bases unmatched: 6. Germline loops: CDR1 SGHRS, CDR2 YFSETQ. The CDR3 loop reads CASSWAGEGQETQYF. The CDR3 coding sequence is TGCGCCAGCAGCTGGGCTGGGGAGGGCCAAGAGACCCAGTACTTC.

This chain uses TRBV10-3 with TRBJ1-1; D uncertain. CDR1 is ENHRY and CDR2 is SYGVKD in the germline V gene. CDR3 length: 15 residues. Trimming removed 0 bases at V and 12 bases at J, with 20 bases between. DNA of the CDR3: TGTGCCATCAGTGAGTCGTTTATGGGCAGCACCACCTCTTTCTTT. It codes for CAISESFMGSTTSFF.

This chain uses TRBV30 with TRBJ2-5; D possibly corresponds to TRBD2 (6 bases). CDR1 and CDR2 from the germline V gene are GTSNPN and SVGIG (reference sequence). This CDR3 region has 16 residues. V was clipped by 8 bases and J by 0 bases, with 22 bases between them. CDR3 protein: CARSSRPGGNQETQYF. The DNA for the CDR3 is TGTGCCCGAAGCTCCCGGCCCGGCGGGAACCAAGAGACCCAGTACTTC.

This chain joins TRBV19 and TRBJ1-2; D perhaps matches TRBD1 (6 bases). This CDR3 is 14 amino acids long. Trimming cost V 7 bases and J 4 bases, with 16 bases left between them. Germline CDR1 reads LNHDA; CDR2 reads SQIVND (reference sequence). CDR3 DNA sequence: TGTGCCAGTACCTCCCAGGGGTTGATCTATGGCTACACCTTC. Its protein product is CASTSQGLIYGYTF.

There are a few counts of this clone. CDR3 protein: CASSLIAGGPHEQYF. CDR3 DNA: TGTGCCAGCAGCTTAATAGCGGGAGGGCCCCACGAGCAGTACTTC. This chain joins TRBV11-2 and TRBJ2-7; the match to TRBD2 covers 11 bases. V lost 2 bases and J lost 5; bases outside the gene matches: 5. The germline V gene has CDR1 SGHAT and CDR2 FQNNGV. CDR3 length: 15 residues.

The chain has TRBV6-4 and TRBJ2-1; the D is unclear. This CDR3 comprises 15 residues. Trimming shortened V by 5 bases and J by 0 bases, and 11 bases separated the two germline ends. Per the germline V gene, CDR1 is MRHNA and CDR2 is SNTAGT. The CDR3 region is CASSPLESSYNEQFF. In DNA, the CDR3 is TGTGCCAGCAGTCCCCTTGAGAGCTCCTACAATGAGCAGTTCTTC.

This chain uses TRBV4-1 with TRBJ1-1, with D possibly being TRBD1 (5 bases). V shed 2 bases and J shed 1 base, with 8 bases lying between them. This CDR3 spans 14 amino acids. CDR1 is MGHRA and CDR2 is YSYEKL in the germline V gene. The CDR3 sequence is CASSQTQGNTEAFF. DNA of the CDR3: TGCGCCAGCAGCCAAACTCAGGGGAACACTGAAGCTTTCTTT.

The V and J genes are TRBV7-6 and TRBJ1-2, with D perhaps matching TRBD1 (6 bases). With 1 base removed from V and 3 bases from J, the gap between germline ends came to 12 bases. Per the germline V gene, CDR1 is SGHVS and CDR2 is FNYEAQ. The CDR3 consists of 15 residues. The DNA for the CDR3 is TGTGCCAGCAGCTTAGATCCAGGGGCCCACTATGGCTACACCTTC. It is translated as CASSLDPGAHYGYTF.

In its sample, this clone was seen once. This rearrangement joins TRBV5-1 to TRBJ2-7; 7 bases are a match to TRBD1. The germline V gene encodes CDR1 SGHRS and CDR2 YFSETQ. V trimming: 3 bases; J trimming: 2 bases; junction bases outside the gene matches: 5. The CDR3 has 14 residues. The CDR3 region has the DNA TGCGCCAGCAGCTCCGGGGACAGCACCTACGAGCAGTACTTC. Its protein product is CASSSGDSTYEQYF.

The V call is TRBV25-1, the J call TRBJ2-5; weak D call: TRBD1 (6 bases). CDR1 and CDR2 (germline): MGHDK, SYGVNS. The CDR3 covers 14 residues. Between the trimmed V and J ends, which lost 3 bases and 3 bases, there was a span of 11 bases. The chain's CDR3 is CASSEGATEETQYF. In nucleotides, the CDR3 is TGTGCCAGCAGTGAGGGGGCTACGGAAGAGACCCAGTACTTC.

This clone occurred a few times. The chain employs TRBV6-6 and TRBJ2-1; 10 positions match TRBD1. Germline CDR1 is MNHNY and CDR2 is SVGAGI (reference sequence). V lost 6 bases and J lost 10; bases outside the gene matches: 9. CDR3 length: 14 residues. CDR3 in amino acids: CASRGPGQGYEQFF. Here the CDR3 DNA reads TGTGCCAGCAGGGGGCCGGGACAGGGGTACGAGCAGTTCTTC.

The rearrangement joins TRBV28 to TRBJ1-3; D ambiguous. The germline V gene has CDR1 MDHEN and CDR2 SYDVKM. This CDR3 is built from 15 residues. V lost 3 bases and J lost 4, with 13 bases in between. The CDR3 loop reads CASSFRSPSGNTIYF. The CDR3 nucleotides are TGTGCCAGCAGTTTTAGAAGCCCAAGCGGAAACACCATATATTTT.

The V and J genes are TRBV5-4 and TRBJ2-7; TRBD2 matches at 9 bases. Unmatched junction bases numbered 8, after V lost 4 bases and J lost 0 bases. The CDR3 sequence is 16 residues long. Germline V lookup: CDR1 SGHNT, CDR2 YYREEE (reference sequence). The DNA of the CDR3 is TGTGCCAGCAGCCCACGCAGCGGGAGGCCCTCCTACGAGCAGTACTTC. This encodes CASSPRSGRPSYEQYF.

Only a few counts were recorded for this clone. This chain connects TRBV30 to TRBJ1-5; D may be TRBD1 (5 bases). Per the germline V gene, CDR1 is GTSNPN and CDR2 is SVGIG (reference sequence). The CDR3 totals 14 residues. The germline V and J ends were trimmed by 1 base and 0 bases, with 7 bases remaining between them. The CDR3 bases are TGTGCCTGGAGTGCGACAGTTAGCAATCAGCCCCAGCATTTT. This encodes CAWSATVSNQPQHF.

The rearrangement joins TRBV2 to TRBJ1-1; possibly TRBD1 for D (5 bases). Trimming cost V 6 bases and J 5 bases, with 22 bases left between them. Germline CDR1 is SNHLY and CDR2 is FYNNEI. The CDR3 length is 16 residues. Here the CDR3 DNA reads TGTGCCAGCAGAAGGACAATGCCGGGCCCCAGGACTGAAGCTTTCTTT. Amino acid sequence: CASRRTMPGPRTEAFF.